This T cell receptor beta chain appears in the sequencing data of a study of blood T cell repertoires in COVID-19. Background on the study: COVID-19 samples, acute and convalescent, were from the United States, Italy and Spain. PBMCs, B-cell-depleted T cells, or T cells provided the cDNA or gDNA that made up the material.

Germline trimming cut 8 bases from V and 3 bases from J; bases unmatched to any gene: 17. Looked up from germline, CDR1 is SNHLY and CDR2 is FYNNEI. The CDR3 extends over 18 amino acids. Authors' processing steps: It was from reference gene primer amplification that nucleated cell counts were estimated. Profiling relied on immunoSEQ multiplex PCR, and the TCRdb table lists in-frame clones only, not all of them. V and J calls and clone size come straight from that table; D and trimming were deduced from the DNA. Here the sample spans approximately 100,000 clones, nearly 90% being singletons. This clone appeared a few times.

Sequencing was carried out using peripheral blood. The sequence derives from a man aged 70 or older with acute or convalescent COVID-19. This chain joins TRBV2 and TRBJ2-2; TRBD1 aligns across 8 bases. DNA of the CDR3: TGTGCCAGCCGTCGGGACAGGCCTCCGAGCCCGGACACCGGGGAGCTGTTTTTT. Its translation is CASRRDRPPSPDTGELFF.